Following are 20 T cell receptor beta chains from one sample sequenced in a study of cytomegalovirus exposure and HLA in healthy donors (dated by TCRdb to about 2017). The library was prepared using the immunoSEQ multiplex PCR assay. A mixture of 60 forward primers for TCR Vbeta segments and 13 reverse primers for TCR Jbeta segments was used in the multiplex PCR. Held by TCRdb, this immuneACCESS table contains in-frame sequences only and omits some clones. Under half of the omission traces to an unresolved V gene where checked; the cause of the rest is unknown. Here the sample has about 200,000 clones; 85% occur a single time. The ten top clones hold less than 2.5% of the sample. Material for sequencing was PBMCs. The receptors shown here come from a woman aged 45-65 years in good health and CMV-seronegative.

The V call is TRBV9, the J call TRBJ2-2; TRBD2 agrees at 11 bases. Germline-derived CDR1 and CDR2 are SGDLS and YYNGEE. This CDR3 is built from 16 residues. After removal of 3 bases from V and 7 bases from J, the junction contained 8 bases not matched to a gene. The CDR3 here is CASSARLAGTIGELFF. The CDR3 DNA reads as TGTGCCAGCAGCGCCCGACTAGCGGGAACGATCGGGGAGCTGTTTTTT.

The V gene is TRBV6-5, the J gene TRBJ1-1; D is perhaps TRBD1 (5 bases). Deletions cut 5 bases from V and 1 base from J, with 14 bases between. This CDR3 is 15 amino acids long. Germline lookup yields CDR1 MNHEY and CDR2 SVGAGI. CDR3 in DNA: TGTGCCAGCAGTCCCCCGGGGGGATCGAACACTGAAGCTTTCTTT. Its protein is CASSPPGGSNTEAFF.

V and J are TRBV30 and TRBJ1-5; 9 nucleotides agree with TRBD1. Losses at the gene ends were 2 bases for V and 6 bases for J; bases not matched to a gene: 8. CDR3 length: 15 amino acids. Germline V gene lookup returns CDR1 GTSNPN and CDR2 SVGIG (reference sequence). This chain's CDR3 is CAWSLPGTGIQPQHF. The DNA of the CDR3 is TGTGCCTGGAGTTTACCCGGGACAGGGATTCAGCCCCAGCATTTT.

The CDR3 nucleotides read TGTGCCAGCACGAGACACCTACAGGGGGCGCTGGGGGAGCAGTACTTC. Translation: CASTRHLQGALGEQYF. The gene calls are TRBV2 and TRBJ2-7, with 9 positions matching TRBD1. This CDR3 spans 16 amino acids. The trim removed 7 bases at V and 7 bases at J, leaving 17 bases unmatched. The germline V gene has CDR1 SNHLY and CDR2 FYNNEI.

The V call is TRBV28, the J call TRBJ2-7; 7 bases match TRBD2. With V trimmed by 6 bases and J by 0 bases, 5 bases remained unmatched. Germline V gene sequence: CDR1 MDHEN, CDR2 SYDVKM. The CDR3 runs 14 residues. CDR3 bases: TGTGCCAGCAGAAGACTAGCAAGCTCCTACGAGCAGTACTTC. This encodes CASRRLASSYEQYF.

The chain uses TRBV30 and TRBJ2-7; D is ambiguous. Germline V gene data show CDR1 as GTSNPN and CDR2 as SVGIG (reference sequence). V was trimmed by 2 bases and J by 3 bases, leaving 11 bases between them. The CDR3 contains 13 residues. The CDR3 loop is CAWSNGGNYEQYF. The DNA of the CDR3 is TGTGCCTGGAGTAACGGCGGAAACTACGAGCAGTACTTC.

The V call is TRBV14, the J call TRBJ2-2, with D maybe TRBD1 (6 bases). The V and J ends lost 4 bases and 6 bases respectively, with 12 bases between them. Germline CDR1 is SGHDN and CDR2 is FVKESK. The CDR3 spans 14 residues. DNA of the CDR3: TGTGCCAGCAGCCTTAACAGGGTTCCCGGGGAGCTGTTTTTT. Translation gives CASSLNRVPGELFF.

V usage is TRBV28 and J usage is TRBJ2-5; TRBD1 aligns across 12 bases. The J call may be faulty, since TRBJ2-7 better matches the DNA end. Germline values: CDR1 MDHEN, CDR2 SYDVKM. The CDR3 consists of 14 residues. CDR3 region: CASISGTGGREQYF. The CDR3 DNA reads TGTGCCAGCATCTCGGGGACAGGGGGCCGCGAGCAGTACTTC.

The chain joins TRBV4-1 to TRBJ2-1; 9 bases agree with TRBD2. Germline assignment: CDR1 MGHRA and CDR2 YSYEKL. After removal of 4 bases from V and 4 bases from J, the junction contained 8 bases not matched to a gene. This CDR3 has 16 amino acids. In DNA form, the CDR3 reads TGCGCCAGCAGCCCCTCGTTTAGCGGGAGTTACAATGAGCAGTTCTTC. This sequence encodes CASSPSFSGSYNEQFF.

This chain joins TRBV30 and TRBJ2-6, with D perhaps matching TRBD1 (5 bases). The length of the CDR3 is 16 residues. Per the germline V gene, CDR1 is GTSNPN and CDR2 is SVGIG (reference sequence). Trimming left V 7 bases short and J 0 bases short, with 16 bases between. The CDR3 here is CASRWGASSGANVLTF. As DNA, the CDR3 is TGTGCCTCGAGGTGGGGCGCCAGCTCTGGGGCCAACGTCCTGACTTTC.

The V and J genes are TRBV30 and TRBJ2-3; perhaps TRBD2 as D (6 bases). The germline V gene encodes CDR1 GTSNPN and CDR2 SVGIG (reference sequence). The CDR3 has 14 amino acids. Deletions cut 0 bases from V and 3 bases from J, with 10 bases between. DNA for the CDR3: TGTGCCTGGAGTGTCGGCGGGGATACAGATACGCAGTATTTT. It yields the protein CAWSVGGDTDTQYF. The whole variable domain, remainder taken from reference TRBV30 and TRBJ2-3, is SQTIHQWPATLVQPVGSPLSLECTVEGTSNPNLYWYRQAAGRGLQLLFYSVGIGQISSEVPQNLSASRPQDRQFILSSKKLLLSDSGFYLCAWSVGGDTDTQYFGPGTRLTVL.

The rearrangement joins TRBV6-1 to TRBJ1-1; 7 nucleotides line up with TRBD1. This CDR3 is 13 amino acids long. V was clipped by 8 bases and J by 1 base; unmatched bases: 4. The germline V gene encodes CDR1 MNHNS and CDR2 SASEGT. CDR3 sequence: CASRQGKNTEAFF. The CDR3 nucleotides read TGTGCCAGCCGACAGGGAAAGAACACTGAAGCTTTCTTT.

This sequence joins TRBV10-2 and TRBJ2-3; TRBD1 matches at 8 bases. Germline CDR1 is WSHSY and CDR2 is SAAADI. This CDR3 spans 15 amino acids. V was clipped by 4 bases and J by 0 bases; unmatched bases: 3. CDR3 bases: TGCGCCAGCAGTGGTGGGACAGGTAGCACAGATACGCAGTATTTT. It is translated as CASSGGTGSTDTQYF.

This clone has only one observation. This chain connects TRBV28 to TRBJ2-7; D possibly corresponds to TRBD1 (5 bases). Germline V lookup: CDR1 MDHEN, CDR2 SYDVKM. The CDR3 contains 16 residues. V lost 6 bases and J 3 bases, leaving 21 bases between the germline ends. The CDR3 bases are TGTGCCAGCAGCTCGCCAGGGCAGGCGATCTTCTACGAGCAGTACTTC. Residues: CASSSPGQAIFYEQYF.

The chain links TRBV28 to TRBJ1-4, with D maybe TRBD1 (5 bases). There are 15 residues in the CDR3. Germline CDR1 MDHEN, CDR2 SYDVKM. V lost 6 bases to trimming and J lost 0 bases, with 11 bases between them. The chain's CDR3 is CASRSQTATNEKLFF. Here the CDR3 DNA reads TGTGCCAGCAGGTCCCAGACAGCAACTAATGAAAAACTGTTTTTT.

The chain combines TRBV18 with TRBJ2-7, with TRBD2 matching 13 bases. The CDR3 is 16 residues long. V lost 0 bases and J lost 6; bases outside the gene matches: 5. Germline lookup yields CDR1 KGHSH and CDR2 LQKENI. DNA of the CDR3: TGTGCCAGCTCACCACCGGGACTAGCGGGAATAAGCGAGCAGTACTTC. Its protein is CASSPPGLAGISEQYF.

V gene TRBV9 combines with J gene TRBJ1-4; tentative D call: TRBD1 (5 bases). The CDR3 extends over 14 amino acids. V lost 7 bases, J lost 8 bases, and 18 bases lay in between. Germline V lookup: CDR1 SGDLS, CDR2 YYNGEE. The CDR3: CASGQGVNREKLFF. Written as DNA, the CDR3 is TGTGCCAGCGGCCAAGGGGTGAACAGGGAAAAACTGTTTTTT.

The J gene is TRBJ1-5, the V gene TRBV5-1; perhaps TRBD1 as D (5 bases). V lost 0 bases and J 5 bases, leaving 9 bases between the germline ends. The CDR3 spans 14 residues. CDR1 SGHRS and CDR2 YFSETQ come from the germline V gene. The CDR3 DNA follows: TGCGCCAGCAGCTTGGGGGGCGGTTATCAGCCCCAGCATTTT. This encodes CASSLGGGYQPQHF.

The CDR3: CASSPTENEQFF. The CDR3 DNA follows: TGTGCCAGCAGCCCCACGGAGAACGAGCAGTTCTTC. The chain joins TRBV9 to TRBJ2-1, with no clear D. Trimming shortened V by 4 bases and J by 10 bases, and 12 bases separated the two germline ends. Germline V gene sequence: CDR1 SGDLS, CDR2 YYNGEE. This CDR3 has 12 amino acids.

V is TRBV27 and J is TRBJ2-1; 11 bases are shared with TRBD2. The J segment lost 4 bases and the V segment lost 5 bases, leaving 13 bases of the junction unmatched. The CDR3 is 18 amino acids. Germline V gene sequence: CDR1 MNHEY, CDR2 SMNVEV (reference sequence). The CDR3 DNA sequence: TGTGCCAGCAGTATGACTAGCGGGACCCCACTAACTTACAATGAGCAGTTCTTC. Amino acid sequence: CASSMTSGTPLTYNEQFF.